One sample yielded the 30 T cell receptor beta chains listed below, sequenced in a study of blood T cell repertoires in COVID-19. Assay: immunoSEQ multiplex PCR; the TCRdb copy retains only in-frame clones and omits some. The sample has 210,000 or so clones, roughly nine tenths seen once. The sample consisted of peripheral blood. These receptors were obtained from a young woman who had recovered from COVID-19.

J is TRBJ1-2 and V is TRBV2; D not resolved. V lost 6 bases and J 8 bases, leaving 16 bases between the germline ends. Germline values: CDR1 SNHLY, CDR2 FYNNEI. This CDR3 comprises 13 residues. CDR3 loop: CASSVGSREGYTF. The CDR3 nucleotides read TGTGCCAGCAGCGTCGGGAGTAGGGAAGGCTACACCTTC.

V gene TRBV4-3 combines with J gene TRBJ1-1, with TRBD1 matching over 8 bases. V was pared by 1 base and J by 0 bases, with 1 base of the junction left unmatched. This CDR3 region has 15 residues. Germline V gene lookup returns CDR1 LGHNA and CDR2 YSLEER. The CDR3, as DNA: TGCGCCAGCAGCCAAGGGACAGGGCTGAACACTGAAGCTTTCTTT. It yields the protein CASSQGTGLNTEAFF.

About this clone itself: This same CDR3 is encoded by further DNA sequences in the sample. The rearrangement uses TRBV6-5 and TRBJ1-2; 8 nucleotides line up with TRBD1. Trimming removed 6 bases from V and 2 bases from J; junction bases left unmatched: 2. The CDR3 covers 13 residues. Germline V CDR1 and CDR2: MNHEY, SVGAGI. CDR3 protein: CASSRQGNYGYTF. CDR3 in DNA: TGTGCCAGCAGCCGACAGGGGAACTATGGCTACACCTTC.

CDR3 in amino acids: CASSPGQGGTYEQYF. CDR3 nucleotide sequence: TGTGCCAGCAGCCCTGGCCAGGGGGGAACCTACGAGCAGTACTTC. This chain joins TRBV11-3 and TRBJ2-7; tentatively, D is TRBD1 (7 bases). The CDR3 runs to 15 residues. V lost 5 bases, J lost 2 bases, and 16 bases lay in between. Germline V gene lookup returns CDR1 SGHNT and CDR2 YENEEA.

The chain carries TRBV6-5 and TRBJ1-2; 9 bases fit TRBD1. V gave up 10 bases and J gave up 6 bases; unmatched junction bases: 3. CDR3 size: 11 residues. The V gene's germline CDR1 is MNHEY and CDR2 SVGAGI. CDR3 loop: CATRTGDGYTF. The CDR3 DNA reads as TGTGCCACCCGGACAGGGGATGGCTACACCTTC.

The chain joins TRBV20-1 to TRBJ2-2; no reliable D call. From germline, CDR1 is DFQATT and CDR2 SNEGSKA (reference sequence). The ends were cut back, 5 bases at V and 7 bases at J, with 8 bases in the middle. This CDR3 contains 11 residues. In nucleotides, the CDR3 is TGCAGTGCTCCGAGCCTCGGGGAGCTGTTTTTT. It specifies CSAPSLGELFF.

This chain joins TRBV19 and TRBJ1-3; no reliable D call. The germline V gene encodes CDR1 LNHDA and CDR2 SQIVND (reference sequence). The CDR3 is 14 residues long. V lost 8 bases and J lost 0, with 11 bases in between. The CDR3 loop reads CASGPGSSGNTIYF. The DNA for the CDR3 is TGTGCCAGTGGACCTGGGAGCTCTGGAAACACCATATATTTT.

This clone was detected only a few times. The chain joins TRBV27 to TRBJ2-1; no firm D call. Germline lookup yields CDR1 MNHEY and CDR2 SMNVEV (reference sequence). The CDR3 has 15 amino acids. V shed 6 bases and J shed 3 bases, with 15 bases lying between them. CDR3 amino acids: CASRTRLTNYNEQFF. CDR3 coding DNA: TGTGCCAGCAGAACCCGACTCACTAACTACAATGAGCAGTTCTTC.

The CDR3 region is CASRPGLARYEQYF. CDR3 nucleotides: TGTGCCAGCAGGCCGGGACTAGCTAGATACGAGCAGTACTTC. This chain uses TRBV2 with TRBJ2-7; 9 bases line up with TRBD2. Germline assignment: CDR1 SNHLY and CDR2 FYNNEI. This CDR3 has 14 amino acids. V was pared by 6 bases and J by 4 bases, with 7 bases of the junction left unmatched. The variable domain in full, completed from reference TRBV2 and TRBJ2-7, reads EPEVTQTPSHQVTQMGQEVILRCVPISNHLYFYWYRQILGQKVEFLVSFYNNEISEKSEIFDDQFSVERPDGSNFTLKIRSTKLEDSAMYFCASRPGLARYEQYFGPGTRLTVT.

The chain employs TRBV7-9 and TRBJ1-1, with unresolved D. V gave up 8 bases and J gave up 4 bases, with 14 bases separating them. Germline CDR1 is SEHNR and CDR2 is FQNEAQ (reference sequence). The CDR3 contains 13 residues. CDR3: CASGPRFVTEAFF. The CDR3 DNA reads TGTGCCAGCGGGCCCCGTTTTGTCACTGAAGCTTTCTTT.

V and J are TRBV5-1 and TRBJ2-7; maybe TRBD2 (5 bases). There are 15 residues in the CDR3. V lost 4 bases to trimming and J lost 6 bases, with 20 bases between them. Germline assignment: CDR1 SGHRS and CDR2 YFSETQ. The CDR3 DNA is TGCGCCAGCAGCACCGAGTGGACTTCCTCGGCCGAGCAGTACTTC. Protein sequence: CASSTEWTSSAEQYF. Looking up the rest from reference TRBV5-1 and TRBJ2-7 gives the full variable domain: KAGVTQTPRYLIKTRGQQVTLSCSPISGHRSVSWYQQTPGQGLQFLFEYFSETQRNKGNFPGRFSGRQFSNSRSEMNVSTLELGDSALYLCASSTEWTSSAEQYFGPGTRLTVT.

The rearrangement joins TRBV30 to TRBJ2-2, with TRBD2 as a possible D gene (5 bases). The V end lost 3 bases, the J end lost 6 bases, and 8 bases lay between the germline ends. Germline lookup yields CDR1 GTSNPN and CDR2 SVGIG (reference sequence). This CDR3 has 12 amino acids. This CDR3 reads CAWRYSAGELFF. In DNA form, the CDR3 reads TGTGCCTGGAGATATAGCGCCGGGGAGCTGTTTTTT.

The V call is TRBV10-3, the J call TRBJ1-2; TRBD1 aligns across 8 bases. The CDR3 has 15 amino acids. V shed 0 bases, J shed 4 bases, and the junction held 4 bases outside the gene matches. Germline V gives CDR1 ENHRY, CDR2 SYGVKD. The CDR3 DNA reads as TGTGCCATCAGTGAGTCGACTGGACAGGGCTATGGCTACACCTTC. Translated: CAISESTGQGYGYTF.

This clone was seen a few times. V and J are TRBV5-1 and TRBJ2-7, with TRBD1 identical over 7 bases. Germline CDR1 is SGHRS and CDR2 is YFSETQ. The CDR3 extends over 15 amino acids. V lost 5 bases, J lost 5 bases, and 13 bases stayed unmatched. The DNA of the CDR3 is TGCGCCAGCAGGAAGACAGGGTCCTTAAACAACGAGCAGTACTTC. It codes for CASRKTGSLNNEQYF.

CDR3 DNA: TGTGCCAGCTCACCGGGCAGGTCCTACGAGCAGTACTTC. As protein: CASSPGRSYEQYF. The J gene is TRBJ2-7, the V gene TRBV18; D is ambiguous. The V and J ends lost 3 bases and 1 base respectively, with 7 bases between them. Germline V gene lookup returns CDR1 KGHSH and CDR2 LQKENI. CDR3 size: 13 residues. The full variable domain, completed using reference TRBV18 and TRBJ2-7, is NAGVMQNPRHLVRRRGQEARLRCSPMKGHSHVYWYRQLPEEGLKFMVYLQKENIIDESGMPKERFSAEFPKEGPSILRIQQVVRGDSAAYFCASSPGRSYEQYFGPGTRLTVT.

This chain uses TRBV5-1 with TRBJ1-2; unclear D gene. The V gene lost 0 bases and the J gene lost 0 bases, with 6 bases spanning the gap. CDR1 and CDR2 from the germline V gene are SGHRS and YFSETQ. The CDR3 has 14 residues. This CDR3 is CASSLGRSNYGYTF. The CDR3 DNA sequence: TGCGCCAGCAGCTTGGGCAGATCTAACTATGGCTACACCTTC.

J is TRBJ1-1 and V is TRBV7-7; D gene uncertain. In germline, CDR1 is SSHAT, CDR2 FNYEAQ (reference sequence). The CDR3 has 13 residues. V gave up 5 bases and J gave up 1 base, with 8 bases separating them. CDR3 in amino acids: CASSNGRNTEAFF. In DNA, the CDR3 is TGTGCCAGCAGCAACGGGAGGAACACTGAAGCTTTCTTT. The full variable domain, in which reference TRBV7-7 and TRBJ1-1 provide the parts outside the CDR3, is GAGVSQSPRYKVTKRGQDVTLRCDPISSHATLYWYQQALGQGPEFLTYFNYEAQPDKSGLPSDRFSAERPEGSISTLTIQRTEQRDSAMYRCASSNGRNTEAFFGQGTRLTVV.

The rearrangement joins TRBV14 to TRBJ1-2, with 12 nucleotides matching TRBD1. The CDR3 contains 16 residues. Germline CDR1 SGHDN, CDR2 FVKESK. V gave up 4 bases and J gave up 5 bases; unmatched junction bases: 8. CDR3 region: CASSLLGTGGVYGYTF. The CDR3 DNA reads TGTGCCAGCAGCCTTCTCGGGACAGGGGGCGTGTATGGCTACACCTTC.

The chain carries TRBV27 and TRBJ1-4; maybe TRBD1 (6 bases). The CDR3 covers 13 residues. V dropped 6 bases and J dropped 12 bases, with 17 bases sitting between them. Germline CDR1 is MNHEY and CDR2 is SMNVEV (reference sequence). In DNA form, the CDR3 reads TGTGCCAGCAGGTGGCAGGGGAGCCCCCAACTGTTTTTT. This gives the protein CASRWQGSPQLFF.

This chain connects TRBV19 to TRBJ2-1, with a tentative D call TRBD2 (6 bases). The CDR3 sequence is 13 residues long. CDR1 LNHDA and CDR2 SQIVND come from the germline V gene (reference sequence). V was clipped by 6 bases and J by 2 bases, with 8 bases between them. The CDR3 loop reads CASSGSAYNEQFF. The CDR3 nucleotides are TGTGCCAGTAGCGGGAGCGCCTACAATGAGCAGTTCTTC.

The chain recombines TRBV11-1 with TRBJ2-1, with 8 nucleotides matching TRBD1. The germline V gene has CDR1 SGHAT and CDR2 FQDESV (reference sequence). Trimming took 5 bases from V and 8 from J; bases not matched to a gene: 5. The CDR3 loop spans 13 amino acids. The CDR3 loop is CASSLDRGDEQFF. Here the CDR3 DNA reads TGTGCCAGCAGCCTAGACAGGGGCGATGAGCAGTTCTTC.

This chain uses TRBV5-5 with TRBJ1-1; TRBD1 aligns across 9 bases. CDR1 and CDR2 (germline): SGHKS, YYEKEE (reference sequence). The CDR3 consists of 15 residues. V dropped 4 bases and J dropped 2; count of bases not matched to a gene: 6. In DNA form, the CDR3 reads TGTGCCAGCAGCCCATCACAGGGGGCAAACACTGAAGCTTTCTTT. It encodes CASSPSQGANTEAFF.

The gene calls are TRBV25-1 and TRBJ2-5; 7 bases agree with TRBD2. With V trimmed by 4 bases and J by 5 bases, 13 bases remained unmatched. The CDR3 sequence is 16 residues long. The V gene's germline CDR1 is MGHDK and CDR2 SYGVNS. The CDR3: CASSGGSPGGGETQYF. In nucleotides, the CDR3 is TGTGCCAGCAGTGGAGGTTCACCGGGAGGTGGGGAGACCCAGTACTTC.

This sequence joins TRBV27 and TRBJ1-6; 8 bases are a match to TRBD1. Per the germline V gene, CDR1 is MNHEY and CDR2 is SMNVEV (reference sequence). The CDR3 runs to 15 residues. After removal of 5 bases from V and 6 bases from J, the junction contained 6 bases not matched to a gene. CDR3 bases: TGTGCCAGCAGTATCCAGGGGGCCGGTAATTCACCCCTCCACTTT. It is translated as CASSIQGAGNSPLHF.

The chain recombines TRBV6-4 with TRBJ2-2; 9 bases align to TRBD2. Trimming at V came to 3 bases and at J to 5 bases, leaving 7 bases not matched to a gene. CDR3 length: 16 residues. Germline values: CDR1 MRHNA, CDR2 SNTAGT. DNA for the CDR3: TGTGCCAGCAGTGAAACAGCGGGAGGAGGAACCGGGGAGCTGTTTTTT. This translates into CASSETAGGGTGELFF.

Here the CDR3 reads CASSDRVGYGYTF. The CDR3 DNA follows: TGTGCCAGCAGTGACAGGGTTGGCTATGGCTACACCTTC. The chain recombines TRBV12-3 or TRBV12-4 with TRBJ1-2; 7 bases agree with TRBD1. The V and J ends lost 5 bases and 4 bases, in that order; junction bases with no gene match: 4. The CDR3 is 13 residues long.

In its sample, this clone was seen a few times. The rearrangement links TRBV5-1 to TRBJ2-7; TRBD1 agrees at 7 bases. The CDR3 contains 15 residues. V dropped 3 bases and J dropped 6; count of bases not matched to a gene: 12. The germline gives CDR1 SGHRS, CDR2 YFSETQ. CDR3 protein: CASSYTPGQPGEQYF. As DNA, the CDR3 is TGCGCCAGCAGCTACACCCCGGGACAGCCTGGCGAGCAGTACTTC.

This chain links TRBV4-3 with TRBJ2-1, with TRBD2 identical over 7 bases. This CDR3 comprises 16 residues. V lost 0 bases and J lost 8; bases outside the gene matches: 10. The germline V gene has CDR1 LGHNA and CDR2 YSLEER. The CDR3 reads CASSQEPSGLGDEQFF. CDR3 bases: TGCGCCAGCAGCCAAGAGCCTAGCGGCCTTGGGGATGAGCAGTTCTTC.

This chain joins TRBV7-9 and TRBJ1-5; no clear D gene. This CDR3 has 17 residues. Trimming left V 1 base short and J 1 base short, with 14 bases between. The germline CDR1 and CDR2 sequences are SEHNR and FQNEAQ (reference sequence). The CDR3 DNA reads as TGTGCCAGCAGCTTAGGTGCGGGAGGGCCGAGCAATCAGCCCCAGCATTTT. Its translation: CASSLGAGGPSNQPQHF.

This sequence joins TRBV28 and TRBJ1-2; no reliable D call. This CDR3 has 15 residues. The germline V gene encodes CDR1 MDHEN and CDR2 SYDVKM. The V end was cut by 3 bases, the J end by 4 bases, with 15 bases between. The CDR3 bases are TGTGCCAGCAGTTTGTTGAGTAGAGTCATCTATGGCTACACCTTC. It encodes CASSLLSRVIYGYTF.